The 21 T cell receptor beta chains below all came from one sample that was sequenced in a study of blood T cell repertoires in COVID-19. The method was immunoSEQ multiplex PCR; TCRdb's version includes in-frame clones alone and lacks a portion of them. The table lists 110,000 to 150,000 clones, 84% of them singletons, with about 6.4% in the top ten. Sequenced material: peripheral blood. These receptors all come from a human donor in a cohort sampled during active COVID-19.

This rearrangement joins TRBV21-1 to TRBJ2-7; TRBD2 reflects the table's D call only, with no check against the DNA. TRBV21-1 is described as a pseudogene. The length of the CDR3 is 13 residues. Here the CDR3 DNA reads TGTGCCAGCAGCACGGGATCCCCCTACGAGCAGTACTTC. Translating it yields CASSTGSPYEQYF.

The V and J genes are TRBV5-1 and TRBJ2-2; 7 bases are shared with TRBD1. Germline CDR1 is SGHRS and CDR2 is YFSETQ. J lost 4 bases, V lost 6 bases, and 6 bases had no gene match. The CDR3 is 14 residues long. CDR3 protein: CASTTDRATGELFF. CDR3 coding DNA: TGCGCCAGCACCACCGACAGGGCCACCGGGGAGCTGTTTTTT.

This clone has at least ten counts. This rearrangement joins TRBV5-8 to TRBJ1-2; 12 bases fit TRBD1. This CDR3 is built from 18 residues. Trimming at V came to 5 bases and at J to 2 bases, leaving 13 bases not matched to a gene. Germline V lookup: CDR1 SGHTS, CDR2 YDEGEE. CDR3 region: CASRKIRDRGLENYGYTF. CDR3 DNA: TGTGCCAGCAGAAAGATACGGGACAGGGGGCTAGAGAACTATGGCTACACCTTC.

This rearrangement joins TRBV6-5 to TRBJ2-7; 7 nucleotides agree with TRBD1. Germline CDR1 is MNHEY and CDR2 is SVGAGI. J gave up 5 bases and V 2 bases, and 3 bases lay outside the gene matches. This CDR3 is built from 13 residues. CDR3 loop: CASSYGQVDEQYF. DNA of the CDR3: TGTGCCAGCAGTTACGGACAGGTGGACGAGCAGTACTTC.

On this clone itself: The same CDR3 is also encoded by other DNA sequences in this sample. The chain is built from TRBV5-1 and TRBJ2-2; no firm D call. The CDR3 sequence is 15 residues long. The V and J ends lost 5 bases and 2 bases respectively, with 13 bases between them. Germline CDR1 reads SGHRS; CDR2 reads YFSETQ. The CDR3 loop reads CASSLAEANTGELFF. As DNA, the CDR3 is TGCGCCAGCAGTCTCGCTGAGGCAAACACCGGGGAGCTGTTTTTT.

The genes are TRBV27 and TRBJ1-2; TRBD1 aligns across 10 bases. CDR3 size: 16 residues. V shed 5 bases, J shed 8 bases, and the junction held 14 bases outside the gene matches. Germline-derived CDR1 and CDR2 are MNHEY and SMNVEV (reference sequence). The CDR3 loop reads CASSPWTGGSLGGYTF. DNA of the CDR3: TGTGCCAGCAGTCCGTGGACAGGGGGATCCTTGGGCGGCTACACCTTC.

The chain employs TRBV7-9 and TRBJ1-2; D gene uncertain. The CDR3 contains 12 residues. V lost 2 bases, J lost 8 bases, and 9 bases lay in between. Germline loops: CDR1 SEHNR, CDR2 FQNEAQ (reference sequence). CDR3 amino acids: CASSLTGRGYTF. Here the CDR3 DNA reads TGTGCCAGCAGCTTAACCGGTCGAGGCTACACCTTC.

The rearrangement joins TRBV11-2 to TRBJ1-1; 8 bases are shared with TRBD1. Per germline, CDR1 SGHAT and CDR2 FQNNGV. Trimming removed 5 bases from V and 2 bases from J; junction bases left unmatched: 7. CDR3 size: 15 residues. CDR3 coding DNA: TGTGCCAGCAGCGGACAGGGAGAACTTAACACTGAAGCTTTCTTT. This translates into CASSGQGELNTEAFF.

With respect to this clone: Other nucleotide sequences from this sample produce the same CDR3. CDR3 nucleotides: TGTGCCAGCAGGGATAGCGGGGGAGGCACAGATACGCAGTATTTT. Translation gives CASRDSGGGTDTQYF. The rearrangement joins TRBV2 to TRBJ2-3, with TRBD2 matching over 9 bases. The germline V gene encodes CDR1 SNHLY and CDR2 FYNNEI. V shed 6 bases, J shed 1 base, and the junction held 5 bases outside the gene matches. The CDR3 is 15 amino acids.

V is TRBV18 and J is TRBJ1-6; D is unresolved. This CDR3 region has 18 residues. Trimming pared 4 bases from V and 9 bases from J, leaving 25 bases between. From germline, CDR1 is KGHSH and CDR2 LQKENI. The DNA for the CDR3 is TGTGCCAGCTCACTTATTCGATGGGTCGGGGAGAAAGGTTCACCCCTCCACTTT. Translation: CASSLIRWVGEKGSPLHF. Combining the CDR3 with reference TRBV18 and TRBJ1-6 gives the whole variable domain NAGVMQNPRHLVRRRGQEARLRCSPMKGHSHVYWYRQLPEEGLKFMVYLQKENIIDESGMPKERFSAEFPKEGPSILRIQQVVRGDSAAYFCASSLIRWVGEKGSPLHFGNGTRLTVT.

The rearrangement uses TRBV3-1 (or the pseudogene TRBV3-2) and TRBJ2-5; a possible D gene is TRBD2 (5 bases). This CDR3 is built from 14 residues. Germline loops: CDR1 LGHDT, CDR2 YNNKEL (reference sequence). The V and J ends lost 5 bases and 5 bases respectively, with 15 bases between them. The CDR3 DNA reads TGTGCCAGCAGCAAACGACTACCTATGGAGACCCAGTACTTC. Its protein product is CASSKRLPMETQYF.

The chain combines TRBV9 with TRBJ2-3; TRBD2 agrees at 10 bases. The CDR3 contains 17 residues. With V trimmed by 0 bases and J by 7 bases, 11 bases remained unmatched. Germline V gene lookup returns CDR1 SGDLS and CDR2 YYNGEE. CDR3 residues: CASSVEQGLAGEYTQYF. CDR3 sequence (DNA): TGTGCCAGCAGCGTAGAACAGGGTCTAGCGGGGGAGTATACGCAGTATTTT.

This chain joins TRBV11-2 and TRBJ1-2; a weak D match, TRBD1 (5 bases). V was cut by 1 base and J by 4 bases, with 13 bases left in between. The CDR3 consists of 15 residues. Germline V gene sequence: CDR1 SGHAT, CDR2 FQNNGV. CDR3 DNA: TGTGCCAGCAGCTTAGCTCCGACAGCCGTCTATGGCTACACCTTC. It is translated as CASSLAPTAVYGYTF.

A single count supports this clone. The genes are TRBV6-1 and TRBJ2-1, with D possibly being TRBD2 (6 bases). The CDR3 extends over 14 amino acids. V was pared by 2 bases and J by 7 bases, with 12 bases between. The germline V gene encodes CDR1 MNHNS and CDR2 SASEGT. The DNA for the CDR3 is TGTGCCAGCAGTGAATGGGACTTTTCAAATGAGCAGTTCTTC. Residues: CASSEWDFSNEQFF.

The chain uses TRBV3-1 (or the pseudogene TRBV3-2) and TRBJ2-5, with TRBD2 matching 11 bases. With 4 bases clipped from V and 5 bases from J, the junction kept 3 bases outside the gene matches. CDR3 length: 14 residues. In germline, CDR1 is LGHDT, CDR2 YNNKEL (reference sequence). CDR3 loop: CASSPTSGAETQYF. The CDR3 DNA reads TGTGCCAGCAGCCCGACTAGCGGGGCTGAGACCCAGTACTTC.

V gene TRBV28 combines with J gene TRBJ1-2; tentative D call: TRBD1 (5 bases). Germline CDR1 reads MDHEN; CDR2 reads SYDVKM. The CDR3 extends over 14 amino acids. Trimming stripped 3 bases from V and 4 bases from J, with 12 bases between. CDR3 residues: CASSLLVQGYGYTF. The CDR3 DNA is TGTGCCAGCAGTTTGTTGGTTCAGGGCTATGGCTACACCTTC.

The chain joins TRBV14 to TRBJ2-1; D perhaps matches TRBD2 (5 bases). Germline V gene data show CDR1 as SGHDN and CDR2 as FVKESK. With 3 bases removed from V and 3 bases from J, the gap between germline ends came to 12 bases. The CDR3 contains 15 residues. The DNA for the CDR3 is TGTGCCAGCAGCCAGGACGGGGTACGCTACAATGAGCAGTTCTTC. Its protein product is CASSQDGVRYNEQFF.

CDR3 residues: CASSLDSGGARDTQYF. The DNA for the CDR3 is TGTGCCAGCAGCTTAGATAGCGGGGGGGCCCGGGATACGCAGTATTTT. The genes are TRBV7-2 and TRBJ2-3; 11 positions agree with TRBD2. This CDR3 region has 16 residues. The trim removed 1 base at V and 6 bases at J, leaving 6 bases unmatched. CDR1 and CDR2 from the germline V gene are SGHTA and FQGNSA.

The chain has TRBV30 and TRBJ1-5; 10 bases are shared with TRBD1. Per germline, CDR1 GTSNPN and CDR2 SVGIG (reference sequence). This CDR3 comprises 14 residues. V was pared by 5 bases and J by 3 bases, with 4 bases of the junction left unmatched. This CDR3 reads CAWAGTGDNQPQHF. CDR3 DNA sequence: TGTGCCTGGGCCGGGACAGGGGACAATCAGCCCCAGCATTTT.

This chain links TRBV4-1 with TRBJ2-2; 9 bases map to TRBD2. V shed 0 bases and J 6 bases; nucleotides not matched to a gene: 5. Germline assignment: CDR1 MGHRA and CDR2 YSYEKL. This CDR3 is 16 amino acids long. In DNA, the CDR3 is TGCGCCAGCAGCCAAGAACGCGGGGGGGCCGCCGGGGAGCTGTTTTTT. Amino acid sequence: CASSQERGGAAGELFF.

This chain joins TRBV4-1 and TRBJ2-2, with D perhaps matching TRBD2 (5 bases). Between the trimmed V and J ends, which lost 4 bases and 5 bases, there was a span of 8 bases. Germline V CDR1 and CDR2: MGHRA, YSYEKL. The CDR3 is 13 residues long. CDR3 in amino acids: CASSRGWTGELFF. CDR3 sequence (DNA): TGCGCCAGCAGCCGCGGGTGGACCGGGGAGCTGTTTTTT.